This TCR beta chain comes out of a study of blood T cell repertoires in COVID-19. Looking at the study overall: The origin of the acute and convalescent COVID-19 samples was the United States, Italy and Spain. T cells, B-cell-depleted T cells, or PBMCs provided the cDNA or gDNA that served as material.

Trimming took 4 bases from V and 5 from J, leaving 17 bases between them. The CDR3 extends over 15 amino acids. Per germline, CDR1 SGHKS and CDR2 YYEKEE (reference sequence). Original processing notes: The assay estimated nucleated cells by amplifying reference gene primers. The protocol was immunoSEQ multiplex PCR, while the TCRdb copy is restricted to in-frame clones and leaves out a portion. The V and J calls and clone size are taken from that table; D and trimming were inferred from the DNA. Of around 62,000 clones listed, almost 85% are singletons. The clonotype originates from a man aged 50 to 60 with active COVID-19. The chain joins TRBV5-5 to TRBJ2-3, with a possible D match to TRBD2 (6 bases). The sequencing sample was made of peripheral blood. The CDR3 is CASSPGRRGGDTQYF. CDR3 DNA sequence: TGTGCCAGCAGCCCAGGACGGCGGGGAGGAGATACGCAGTATTTT.